One T cell receptor (beta chain) is described in this entry. What it recognizes is unknown. The sample originates from a study of Graves' ophthalmopathy and Graves' hyperthyroidism. Study conclusions and caveats: Detected in blood as well were most expanded thyroid clonotypes with frequency above 0.001. Ophthalmopathy was separated from stable hyperthyroidism by a 13-signature model with 87.88% sensitivity and approximately 79% specificity.

V gave up 2 bases and J gave up 7 bases; unmatched junction bases: 9. Germline CDR1 is MNHEY and CDR2 is SVGAGI. The CDR3 has 15 amino acids. For repertoire sequencing, the TCR beta CDR3 regions were amplified from RNA transcripts. HTBI primers were used in a first-round RT-PCR, which preceded a second-round multiplex PCR. Each CDR3 protein gets one entry after TCRdb re-called the multiplex PCR reads with MiXCR. The sample records roughly 610,000 distinct CDR3 sequences, 20% to 25% being singletons. The sequenced sample was peripheral blood. The receptor was isolated from a young woman with stable Graves' hyperthyroidism. Some clones in this sample may be carry-over from other donors' samples. The V gene is TRBV6-5, the J gene TRBJ2-5; 8 bases fit TRBD1. CDR3 protein: CASSYTRQGKGTQYF. CDR3 in DNA: TGTGCCAGCAGTTACACACGACAGGGGAAAGGGACCCAGTACTTC.